Shown below are 26 T cell receptor beta chains from a single sample sequenced in a study of blood T cells in healthy people across ages. A sample-barcoded 5' primer and a J-beta primer mix were used in a second PCR of about 7 to 12 cycles. TCRdb fed the 5' RACE reads into MiXCR, producing one record per CDR3 protein. The sample yields about 780,000 distinct CDR3 sequences, around half seen once. What was sequenced was blood. These receptors all stem from a man at least 80 years old in good health.

The rearrangement joins TRBV6-6 to TRBJ2-1; D remains ambiguous. CDR3 length: 12 residues. Germline CDR1 MNHNY, CDR2 SVGAGI (reference sequence). Trimming took 4 bases from V and 10 from J, leaving 11 bases between them. The CDR3 nucleotides read TGTGCCAGCAGTTTGAAGGGCAGGGAGCAGTTCTTC. It yields the protein CASSLKGREQFF.

The chain recombines TRBV12-3 or TRBV12-4 with TRBJ2-2; D call uncertain. V was clipped by 2 bases and J by 6 bases, with 10 bases between them. The CDR3 length is 14 residues. CDR3 loop: CASSLNPPAGELFF. For the CDR3, the DNA is TGTGCCAGCAGTTTAAATCCACCGGCCGGGGAGCTGTTTTTT.

Comment on this clonotype: No conserved phenylalanine or tryptophan ends this CDR3, so it is likely a read error. The rearrangement joins TRBV7-7 to TRBJ2-5, with D possibly being TRBD2 (6 bases). The CDR3 length is 13 residues. Germline CDR1 is SSHAT and CDR2 is FNYEAQ (reference sequence). In DNA form, the CDR3 reads TGTGCTAGCAGCTTAGGGACTCAAGAGACCCAGTACTTA. Protein sequence: CASSLGTQETQYL.

This clonotype was seen a handful of times. The chain is built from TRBV11-2 and TRBJ2-1, with 11 positions matching TRBD2. The length of the CDR3 is 15 residues. After removal of 5 bases from V and 4 bases from J, the junction contained 4 bases not matched to a gene. Germline V gene sequence: CDR1 SGHAT, CDR2 FQNNGV. CDR3 in DNA: TGTGCCAGCAGCCGTCCTAGCGGGAGGTACAATGAGCAGTTCTTC. It encodes CASSRPSGRYNEQFF.

The table lists this clonotype with a few counts. The J gene is TRBJ1-5, the V gene TRBV12-3 or TRBV12-4; TRBD1 matches 9 bases. The CDR3 has 15 residues. After removal of 6 bases from V and 3 bases from J, the junction contained 6 bases not matched to a gene. This CDR3 is CASRVGTGNNQPQHF. The CDR3 bases are TGTGCCAGCAGGGTCGGGACAGGGAACAATCAGCCCCAGCATTTT.

This clonotype was detected only a few times. The chain couples TRBV5-1 to TRBJ2-5; no clear D. Germline assignment: CDR1 SGHRS and CDR2 YFSETQ. The length of the CDR3 is 16 residues. V was shortened by 1 base and J by 5 bases, with 18 bases between the two germline ends. The CDR3 DNA sequence: TGCGCCAGCAGCTTGAGTCCAGGCCTCTCCGGCGAGACCCAGTACTTC. It codes for CASSLSPGLSGETQYF.

This chain connects TRBV20-1 to TRBJ2-7; D is possibly TRBD1 (6 bases). CDR1 is DFQATT, CDR2 SNEGSKA, per germline (reference sequence). CDR3 length: 13 residues. The V and J ends lost 6 bases and 4 bases respectively, with 16 bases between them. The CDR3 nucleotides read TGCAGTGCCAGGTGGGGGCGGCCGTACGAGCAGTACTTC. Translating it yields CSARWGRPYEQYF.

The chain combines TRBV15 with TRBJ2-1; maybe TRBD1 (5 bases). Germline loops: CDR1 LNHNV, CDR2 YYDKDF (reference sequence). The ends were cut back, 0 bases at V and 8 bases at J, with 14 bases in the middle. There are 15 residues in the CDR3. The CDR3 coding sequence is TGTGCCACCAGCAGAGATCGAGGCAGGGAAGATGAGCAGTTCTTC. Translation: CATSRDRGREDEQFF. Together with reference TRBV15 and TRBJ2-1, the CDR3 gives the full variable domain: DAMVIQNPRYQVTQFGKPVTLSCSQTLNHNVMYWYQQKSSQAPKLLFHYYDKDFNNEADTPDNFQSRRPNTSFCFLDIRSPGLGDTAMYLCATSRDRGREDEQFFGPGTRLTVL.

The chain combines TRBV27 with TRBJ2-1, with TRBD2 matching 9 bases. The J call is uncertain, as TRBJ2-7 better fits the DNA end. The germline V gene has CDR1 MNHEY and CDR2 SMNVEV (reference sequence). CDR3 length: 19 amino acids. The CDR3 sequence: CASSLSSASGVSSYNEQYF. CDR3 DNA sequence: TGTGCCAGCAGTTTATCATCCGCTAGCGGGGTTAGCTCCTACAATGAGCAGTACTTC.

This chain connects TRBV9 to TRBJ2-7; TRBD2 matches 10 bases. After removal of 0 bases from V and 6 bases from J, the junction contained 6 bases not matched to a gene. The CDR3 extends over 15 amino acids. CDR1 is SGDLS, CDR2 YYNGEE, per germline. CDR3 loop: CASSVDPAGGLEQYF. The CDR3 coding sequence is TGTGCCAGCAGCGTAGACCCAGCGGGAGGGCTCGAGCAGTACTTC.

This clonotype was seen a handful of times. This chain links TRBV5-5 with TRBJ1-5; 7 bases fit TRBD1. This CDR3 spans 15 amino acids. V lost 4 bases and J lost 3; bases outside the gene matches: 7. Germline V CDR1 and CDR2: SGHKS, YYEKEE (reference sequence). The CDR3 reads CASSLTGQPNQPQHF. CDR3 DNA sequence: TGTGCCAGCAGCCTAACGGGACAGCCCAATCAGCCCCAGCATTTT.

The table lists this clonotype with a few counts. The rearrangement joins TRBV14 to TRBJ1-2; the D gene is possibly TRBD1 (6 bases). This CDR3 contains 12 residues. V was cut by 6 bases and J by 8 bases, with 13 bases left in between. Germline-derived CDR1 and CDR2 are SGHDN and FVKESK. As DNA, the CDR3 is TGTGCCAGCAGTCCGGCGGGGGCCGGCTACACCTTC. Its protein product is CASSPAGAGYTF.

Notes on this clonotype: A read error may be the cause here, since a much bigger clone is one base away. The rearrangement uses TRBV7-9 and TRBJ2-5; D is undetermined. The J call may be mistaken, given a closer DNA end match to TRBJ2-7. The CDR3 has 13 residues. The germline CDR1 and CDR2 sequences are SEHNR and FQNEAQ (reference sequence). CDR3 nucleotides: TGTGCCAGCAGCTTAGTGATGAACTACGAGCAGTACTTC. This encodes CASSLVMNYEQYF.

This chain connects TRBV11-1 to TRBJ2-1; D remains unclear. Germline assignment: CDR1 SGHAT and CDR2 FQDESV (reference sequence). The V end lost 4 bases, the J end lost 3 bases, and 7 bases lay between the germline ends. The CDR3 covers 13 residues. Here the CDR3 DNA reads TGTGCCAGCAGCTGGGGTAGCTACAATGAGCAGTTCTTC. Translation: CASSWGSYNEQFF.

Turning to this clonotype: Possible read error: a much larger clone is one base away. The J gene is TRBJ1-5, the V gene TRBV6-6; no clear D. Germline CDR1 and CDR2: MNHNY and SVGAGI (reference sequence). The V end lost 5 bases, the J end lost 3 bases, and 11 bases lay between the germline ends. This CDR3 is built from 14 residues. CDR3 residues: CASSDFPANQPQHF. The DNA of the CDR3 is TGTGCCAGCAGTGACTTCCCGGCCAATCAGCCCCAGCATTTT.

The chain uses TRBV2 and TRBJ1-1, with no clear D. Trimming pared 9 bases from V and 1 base from J, leaving 6 bases between. CDR1 is SNHLY, CDR2 FYNNEI, per germline. The CDR3 sequence is 11 residues long. The DNA of the CDR3 is TGTGCCAGTTTGAGGAACACTGAAGCTTTCTTT. As protein: CASLRNTEAFF.

The chain carries TRBV14 and TRBJ2-1, with a tentative D call TRBD2 (6 bases). The CDR3 totals 15 residues. The germline gives CDR1 SGHDN, CDR2 FVKESK. Trimming took 2 bases from V and 5 from J, leaving 13 bases between them. The CDR3: CASSQLTCGDNEQFF. The CDR3 nucleotides are TGTGCCAGCAGCCAATTGACTTGCGGGGACAATGAGCAGTTCTTC.

This chain links TRBV6-1 with TRBJ2-3, with 7 bases that match TRBD2. Trimming took 6 bases from V and 4 from J; bases not matched to a gene: 13. The CDR3 has 16 residues. CDR1 is MNHNS and CDR2 is SASEGT in the germline V gene. CDR3 sequence (DNA): TGTGCCAGCAGGACCTTACCAGCGGGGACGGCAGATACGCAGTATTTT. As protein: CASRTLPAGTADTQYF.

This clonotype was counted at least ten times. The chain combines TRBV4-2 with TRBJ2-3, with 8 bases lining up with TRBD2. CDR3 length: 17 amino acids. The J segment lost 0 bases and the V segment lost 5 bases, leaving 10 bases of the junction unmatched. The germline V gene encodes CDR1 LGHNA and CDR2 YNFKEQ. The CDR3 sequence is CASSIVDSGVSTDTQYF. The DNA of the CDR3 is TGTGCCAGCAGCATAGTTGATAGCGGGGTGAGCACAGATACGCAGTATTTT.

This clonotype has just one count. The chain recombines TRBV27 with TRBJ1-2; a weak D match, TRBD1 (6 bases). From germline, CDR1 is MNHEY and CDR2 SMNVEV (reference sequence). The CDR3 consists of 13 residues. Deletions cut 1 base from V and 5 bases from J, with 8 bases between. This CDR3 reads CASSLWGAYGYTF. The DNA for the CDR3 is TGTGCCAGCAGTTTATGGGGGGCGTATGGCTACACCTTC.

The rearrangement uses TRBV12-3 or TRBV12-4 and TRBJ2-1, with a possible D match to TRBD1 (5 bases). V was shortened by 5 bases and J by 4 bases, with 15 bases between the two germline ends. This CDR3 is built from 15 residues. The CDR3 loop is CASSHDSTLYNEQFF. CDR3 bases: TGTGCCAGCAGTCATGACAGTACCCTTTACAATGAGCAGTTCTTC.

This clonotype was found a few times. This chain joins TRBV7-2 and TRBJ1-2; 9 bases align to TRBD1. The CDR3 totals 15 residues. Germline trimming cut 2 bases from V and 2 bases from J; bases unmatched to any gene: 3. Germline CDR1 SGHTA, CDR2 FQGNSA. CDR3 amino acids: CASSLRGQGNYGYTF. CDR3 sequence (DNA): TGTGCCAGCAGCTTACGAGGACAGGGGAACTATGGCTACACCTTC.

This rearrangement joins TRBV24-1 to TRBJ2-3; no clear D gene. Trimming took off 4 bases at V and 2 bases at J, with 6 bases between the two ends. Germline V gene data show CDR1 as KGHDR and CDR2 as SFDVKD. This CDR3 region has 13 residues. The CDR3 protein is CATSDGSTDTQYF. The CDR3 nucleotides read TGTGCCACCAGTGACGGGTCCACAGATACGCAGTATTTT.

In DNA form, the CDR3 reads TGTGCCAGCACCCCGACTAGCGTGACAGATACGCAGTATTTT. Translated: CASTPTSVTDTQYF. The rearrangement joins TRBV28 to TRBJ2-3, with TRBD2 matching over 8 bases. The J segment lost 3 bases and the V segment lost 7 bases, leaving 6 bases of the junction unmatched. Germline V gene lookup returns CDR1 MDHEN and CDR2 SYDVKM. The length of the CDR3 is 14 residues. The full variable domain, with the rest looked up from reference TRBV28 and TRBJ2-3, is DVKVTQSSRYLVKRTGEKVFLECVQDMDHENMFWYRQDPGLGLRLIYFSYDVKMKEKGDIPEGYSVSREKKERFSLILESASTNQTSMYLCASTPTSVTDTQYFGPGTRLTVL.

A few counts support this clonotype. The V gene is TRBV10-3, the J gene TRBJ2-1; TRBD2 agrees at 7 bases. The trim removed 1 base at V and 3 bases at J, leaving 3 bases unmatched. Per germline, CDR1 ENHRY and CDR2 SYGVKD. The CDR3 runs 15 residues. This CDR3 reads CAISEYSSGYNEQFF. The CDR3 DNA reads TGTGCCATCAGTGAGTATTCTAGCGGCTACAATGAGCAGTTCTTC.

CDR3 region: CASSQSGTSEGTDTQYF. In nucleotides, the CDR3 is TGTGCCAGCAGCCAATCTGGGACTAGCGAGGGCACAGATACGCAGTATTTT. This sequence joins TRBV3-1 and TRBJ2-3; 10 bases are a match to TRBD2. Losses at the gene ends were 2 bases for V and 1 base for J; bases not matched to a gene: 6. This CDR3 spans 17 amino acids. Germline V gives CDR1 LGHDT, CDR2 YNNKEL (reference sequence).